Following are 10 T cell receptor beta chains from one sample sequenced in a study of blood T cell repertoires in COVID-19. Profiled with immunoSEQ multiplex PCR; TCRdb holds only in-frame clones, not every one. The table records 95,000 to 150,000 clones, approximately 85% of them present only once. The sample consisted of peripheral blood. The receptors shown here come from a man aged 30 to 39 with COVID-19, enrolled during active disease.

This clone was counted a few times. The chain joins TRBV30 to TRBJ1-1; D remains ambiguous. The CDR3 consists of 15 residues. With 1 base removed from V and 11 bases from J, the gap between germline ends came to 23 bases. Germline V gene lookup returns CDR1 GTSNPN and CDR2 SVGIG (reference sequence). CDR3 DNA: TGTGCCTGGAGTGCAAATGGCGGTATTAGCCTTGGGGCTTTCTTT. Protein: CAWSANGGISLGAFF.

The V call is TRBV10-3, the J call TRBJ2-5; 12 nucleotides match TRBD2. Trimming at V came to 3 bases and at J to 4 bases, leaving 6 bases not matched to a gene. CDR1 and CDR2 from the germline V gene are ENHRY and SYGVKD. There are 16 residues in the CDR3. The CDR3 is CAISDSTSGSRETQYF. The DNA for the CDR3 is TGTGCCATCAGTGATTCGACTAGCGGGAGTCGAGAGACCCAGTACTTC.

The chain recombines TRBV7-2 with TRBJ2-7, with D possibly being TRBD2 (5 bases). The germline V gene has CDR1 SGHTA and CDR2 FQGNSA. V gave up 2 bases and J gave up 5 bases, with 13 bases separating them. This CDR3 region has 14 residues. This chain's CDR3 is CASSLTRAGDEQYF. The CDR3 coding sequence is TGTGCCAGCAGCTTAACTAGGGCCGGGGACGAGCAGTACTTC. Using reference TRBV7-2 and TRBJ2-7 for the parts outside the CDR3, the full variable domain is GAGVSQSPSNKVTEKGKDVELRCDPISGHTALYWYRQSLGQGLEFLIYFQGNSAPDKSGLPSDRFSAERTGGSVSTLTIQRTQQEDSAVYLCASSLTRAGDEQYFGPGTRLTVT.

V is TRBV5-6 and J is TRBJ2-1; 10 bases are shared with TRBD1. The CDR3 is made up of 14 amino acids. V was pared by 0 bases and J by 9 bases, with 3 bases of the junction left unmatched. In germline, CDR1 is SGHDT, CDR2 YYEEEE. The CDR3 is CASSLGQGAREQFF. The CDR3 coding sequence is TGTGCCAGCAGCTTGGGACAGGGGGCGCGTGAGCAGTTCTTC.

The chain employs TRBV27 and TRBJ2-4, with TRBD1 matching over 11 bases. The CDR3 covers 18 residues. The germline V gene has CDR1 MNHEY and CDR2 SMNVEV (reference sequence). V trimming: 3 bases; J trimming: 5 bases; junction bases outside the gene matches: 12. CDR3 in amino acids: CASSLAGQGVKRQNIQYF. For the CDR3, the DNA is TGTGCCAGCAGTTTGGCGGGACAGGGGGTCAAAAGGCAAAACATTCAGTACTTC.

This clone occurred a few times. V and J are TRBV19 and TRBJ2-3, with 10 positions matching TRBD1. The germline V gene has CDR1 LNHDA and CDR2 SQIVND (reference sequence). CDR3 size: 16 residues. V dropped 4 bases and J dropped 9; count of bases not matched to a gene: 13. The CDR3 here is CASSTGDRGLAGTQYF. CDR3 nucleotide sequence: TGTGCCAGTAGTACGGGGGACAGGGGATTAGCGGGCACGCAGTATTTT.

The chain recombines TRBV9 with TRBJ1-6; the D is unclear. The CDR3 contains 16 residues. Germline assignment: CDR1 SGDLS and CDR2 YYNGEE. The V end lost 4 bases, the J end lost 1 base, and 12 bases lay between the germline ends. For the CDR3, the DNA is TGTGCCAGCAGCCCACAGCCCAGGTCCTATAATTCACCCCTCCACTTT. Amino acid sequence: CASSPQPRSYNSPLHF.

The rearrangement links TRBV11-3 to TRBJ1-2; D remains unclear. Trimming removed 0 bases from V and 5 bases from J, with 13 bases in between. This CDR3 has 15 residues. Germline V gene sequence: CDR1 SGHNT, CDR2 YENEEA. This chain's CDR3 is CASSLERGKSYGYTF. CDR3 DNA: TGTGCCAGCAGCTTAGAGAGAGGGAAGTCATATGGCTACACCTTC.

This rearrangement joins TRBV11-2 to TRBJ2-7, with 8 bases matching TRBD2. V lost 1 base, J lost 5 bases, and 1 base stayed unmatched. Germline V CDR1 and CDR2: SGHAT, FQNNGV. The length of the CDR3 is 13 residues. The CDR3 sequence: CASSLAGGDEQYF. CDR3 sequence (DNA): TGTGCCAGCAGCTTAGCGGGGGGGGACGAGCAGTACTTC.

This clone showed up just once. This chain uses TRBV5-1 with TRBJ2-5; 9 bases match TRBD2. Trimming took 1 base from V and 5 from J; bases not matched to a gene: 9. The CDR3 extends over 16 amino acids. The V gene's germline CDR1 is SGHRS and CDR2 YFSETQ. CDR3 region: CASSLTVSGGGETQYF. The CDR3 coding sequence is TGCGCCAGCAGCTTGACGGTTAGCGGGGGCGGGGAGACCCAGTACTTC.